These T cell receptor beta chains were read from a single sample in a study of T cell responses to AZD1222 COVID-19 vaccine. Repertoires were generated with immunoSEQ multiplex PCR, while TCRdb's copy carries only in-frame clones and drops some. This sample has some 120,000 clones, with roughly 85% found just once. Sequenced here: peripheral blood, sampled on day 0 of MenACWY control vaccination. The receptors here all came from an adult in good health. The CDR3 runs from the conserved cysteine through the conserved F or W. Each record gives: V gene, J gene, CDR3 protein.

v_call: TRBV2
j_call: TRBJ2-3
cdr3_aa: CASSILGGEGDTQYF

v_call: TRBV3-1/TRBV3-2
j_call: TRBJ2-7
cdr3_aa: CASSPDVRYEQYF

v_call: TRBV27
j_call: TRBJ1-1
cdr3_aa: CASLASYVNTEAFF

v_call: TRBV7-9
j_call: TRBJ1-1
cdr3_aa: CASSKMNTEAFF

v_call: TRBV10-1
j_call: TRBJ1-2
cdr3_aa: CASSESVNYGYTF

v_call: TRBV9
j_call: TRBJ1-3
cdr3_aa: CASSGGQPNTIYF

v_call: TRBV3-1/TRBV3-2
j_call: TRBJ2-5
cdr3_aa: CASSQGFSGRAAETQYF

v_call: TRBV5-1
j_call: TRBJ2-7
cdr3_aa: CASSLISGQGDYEQYF

v_call: TRBV5-1
j_call: TRBJ2-2
cdr3_aa: CASSLVPGDGGELFF

v_call: TRBV30
j_call: TRBJ2-6
cdr3_aa: CAWSGSGANVLTF

v_call: TRBV5-1
j_call: TRBJ2-7
cdr3_aa: CASSPPEVLDEQYF

v_call: TRBV12-5
j_call: TRBJ2-1
cdr3_aa: CASGLGGGRNEQFF

v_call: TRBV2
j_call: TRBJ2-7
cdr3_aa: CASSEAGWGRAEQYF

v_call: TRBV5-4
j_call: TRBJ1-2
cdr3_aa: CASRNDRDGYGYTF

v_call: TRBV28
j_call: TRBJ1-5
cdr3_aa: CASSLHVGALGWPQHF

v_call: TRBV27
j_call: TRBJ2-3
cdr3_aa: CASRITDTQYF

v_call: TRBV21-1
j_call: TRBJ2-4
cdr3_aa: CASSNRTGVNIAKNIQYF

v_call: TRBV28
j_call: TRBJ1-2
cdr3_aa: CASSLFSGLRGYTF

v_call: TRBV29-1
j_call: TRBJ1-5
cdr3_aa: CSVLGQGDQPQHF

v_call: TRBV6-6
j_call: TRBJ2-3
cdr3_aa: CASSPGTSGSYGTDTQYF

v_call: TRBV14
j_call: TRBJ2-4
cdr3_aa: CASSYSGWAAKNIQYF

v_call: TRBV13
j_call: TRBJ1-4
cdr3_aa: CASSLDRDNEKLFF

v_call: TRBV4-1
j_call: TRBJ1-1
cdr3_aa: CASSRERTEAFF

v_call: TRBV5-1
j_call: TRBJ2-5
cdr3_aa: CASSSFTGGGETQYF

v_call: TRBV27
j_call: TRBJ2-3
cdr3_aa: CASSLSNPAGVYTDTQYF

v_call: TRBV4-1
j_call: TRBJ2-2
cdr3_aa: CASSQGRLAGGTGELFF

v_call: TRBV5-1
j_call: TRBJ1-6
cdr3_aa: CASSLRQGNSPLHF

v_call: TRBV18
j_call: TRBJ1-2
cdr3_aa: CASSPPPSDSYGYTF